This T cell receptor beta chain was sequenced in a study of blood T cell repertoires in COVID-19. In the study's own analysis: Amplifying reference gene primers gave estimates of nucleated cell counts. Profiling relied on immunoSEQ multiplex PCR, and the TCRdb table lists in-frame clones only, not all of them. D and trimming were read from the DNA, whereas the V and J calls and clone size are those reported in that table. The sample records about 150,000 clones, 85% being singletons. With 2 bases clipped from V and 0 bases from J, the junction kept 12 bases outside the gene matches. The germline V gene has CDR1 SGHDN and CDR2 FVKESK. The CDR3 is made up of 20 amino acids.

What was sequenced was peripheral blood. This chain connects TRBV14 to TRBJ2-1; 11 bases agree with TRBD2. The receptor was isolated from a human donor with acute or convalescent COVID-19. The donor label of this sample is uncertain. The DNA for the CDR3 is TGTGCCAGCAGCCAACCCGGACAGGTGACTAGCGGGAACTCCTACAATGAGCAGTTCTTC. Protein: CASSQPGQVTSGNSYNEQFF.